This T cell receptor (beta chain) was captured by sequencing in a study of CXCR3-negative and CXCR3-positive naive CD8 T cells. The CDR3 sequence is 14 residues long. From germline, CDR1 is SGHTA and CDR2 FQGNSA. Through 5' RACE with UMI labels, the TRB cDNA libraries were prepared. TCRdb re-called the 5' RACE reads and shows each CDR3 protein once, DNA omitted. The sample's table shows 45,000 to 75,000 distinct CDR3 sequences. This rearrangement joins TRBV7-2 to TRBJ1-1; with no DNA, the TCRdb D assignment of TRBD1 cannot be verified. This TCR was recovered from a human donor in good health. Some clones in this sample may be carry-over from other donors' samples. The source material was naive CXCR3- CD8+ T cells from blood. Subset meaning: CD45RO-CCR7+CD27+CD95- naive CD8+ T cells lacking CXCR3 (TNR3-). CDR3 loop: CASSQTGSHTEAFF.